Listed below are T cell receptor beta chains from one sample, sequenced in a study of T cells after yellow fever vaccination. A single record per CDR3 protein comes from TCRdb applying MiXCR to the 5' RACE reads. The repertoire consists of a few hundred thousand distinct CDR3 sequences, with 5.2% occurring once and the leading ten covering 2.5% to 4%. Material: CD4+ T cells sorted from PBMCs, obtained on the day of the yellow fever booster vaccination. The receptors were sampled from a man younger than 30 who received the YFV17D yellow fever vaccine. Each CDR3 is given with its conserved first and last residue. Each record gives: CDR3 DNA, CDR3 protein, clone size, D gene, J gene, V gene. A D gene is named only where the DNA matches it firmly. Clone size is not always given. Where it is, it says once, few, many or a class for expanded clones.

cdr3_nt: TGTGCCAGCAGCCAAGGGGGGTACAGCTATGGCTACACCTTC; cdr3_aa: CASSQGGYSYGYTF; clone_size: few; d_call: -; j_call: TRBJ1-2; v_call: TRBV14
cdr3_nt: TGTGCCAGCAGCCAAAGCGGACAGGGGAATGAGCAGTTCTTC; cdr3_aa: CASSQSGQGNEQFF; clone_size: -; d_call: TRBD1; j_call: TRBJ2-1; v_call: TRBV7-3
cdr3_nt: TGCGCCAGCAGTCGACCGCCCAGTTCCTACTCCAACACCGGGGAGCTGTTTTTT; cdr3_aa: CASSRPPSSYSNTGELFF; clone_size: few; d_call: -; j_call: TRBJ2-2; v_call: TRBV4-3
cdr3_nt: TGCGCCAGCCGACCCTACTTTGAGGGCGATGAGCAGTTCTTC; cdr3_aa: CASRPYFEGDEQFF; clone_size: -; d_call: -; j_call: TRBJ2-1; v_call: TRBV5-1
cdr3_nt: TGTGCCTGGGGCGAGGGACAGAGCACAGATACGCAGTATTTT; cdr3_aa: CAWGEGQSTDTQYF; clone_size: -; d_call: TRBD1; j_call: TRBJ2-3; v_call: TRBV30
cdr3_nt: TGTGCCAGCAGTTACTCGAGGCGGAATGAAGCTTTCTTT; cdr3_aa: CASSYSRRNEAFF; clone_size: many; d_call: -; j_call: TRBJ1-1; v_call: TRBV6-5
cdr3_nt: TGTGCCACCAGTGATTCGGGGTCGGAGACCCAGTACTTC; cdr3_aa: CATSDSGSETQYF; clone_size: few; d_call: -; j_call: TRBJ2-5; v_call: TRBV24-1
cdr3_nt: TGCAGTGCTACCCTCGGCGGGGGGGCTTTGGAGACCCAGTACTTC; cdr3_aa: CSATLGGGALETQYF; clone_size: -; d_call: TRBD2; j_call: TRBJ2-5; v_call: TRBV20-1
cdr3_nt: TGTGCCACTCACCGGAGTGGGGGGGATGGCTACACCTTC; cdr3_aa: CATHRSGGDGYTF; clone_size: -; d_call: -; j_call: TRBJ1-2; v_call: TRBV15
cdr3_nt: TGTGCCAGCAGTGAATTTAATGAGCAGTTCTTC; cdr3_aa: CASSEFNEQFF; clone_size: few; d_call: -; j_call: TRBJ2-1; v_call: TRBV25-1
cdr3_nt: TGTGCCAGCAGTTCCCTAGCGGGGGGCGCCTACGAGCAGTACTTC; cdr3_aa: CASSSLAGGAYEQYF; clone_size: few; d_call: TRBD2; j_call: TRBJ2-7; v_call: TRBV12-3/TRBV12-4
cdr3_nt: TGTGCCAGCAGTTTGTCCAGGGGGACTGAAGCTTTCTTT; cdr3_aa: CASSLSRGTEAFF; clone_size: few; d_call: TRBD1; j_call: TRBJ1-1; v_call: TRBV12-3/TRBV12-4
cdr3_nt: TGTGCCAGCAGGAAAAGTGGGGATTCCGGGGAGCTGTTTTTT; cdr3_aa: CASRKSGDSGELFF; clone_size: few; d_call: -; j_call: TRBJ2-2; v_call: TRBV6-6
cdr3_nt: TGCGCCAGCAGCCAAAGGCTGACCGGGGAGCTGTTTTTT; cdr3_aa: CASSQRLTGELFF; clone_size: many; d_call: -; j_call: TRBJ2-2; v_call: TRBV4-3
cdr3_nt: TGTGCCAGCAGTTTAACAACTGATTCACCCCTCCACTTT; cdr3_aa: CASSLTTDSPLHF; clone_size: -; d_call: -; j_call: TRBJ1-6; v_call: TRBV12-3/TRBV12-4
cdr3_nt: TGTGCCAGCAGCCCCCGACTAGCGGGGAGCTCAGATACGCAGTATTTT; cdr3_aa: CASSPRLAGSSDTQYF; clone_size: many; d_call: TRBD2; j_call: TRBJ2-3; v_call: TRBV7-2
cdr3_nt: TGTGCCAGCTCACCAGGGGTCGGACAGGGGAATCAGCCCCAGCATTTT; cdr3_aa: CASSPGVGQGNQPQHF; clone_size: few; d_call: TRBD1; j_call: TRBJ1-5; v_call: TRBV18
cdr3_nt: TGTGCCAGCAGCTCGGGACAGGGTCTCGCTGGGGCCAACGTCCTGACTTTC; cdr3_aa: CASSSGQGLAGANVLTF; clone_size: few; d_call: TRBD1; j_call: TRBJ2-6; v_call: TRBV7-9
cdr3_nt: TGTGCCAGCAGCAGAGGGACGGCGGGTCAGCCCCAGCATTTT; cdr3_aa: CASSRGTAGQPQHF; clone_size: many; d_call: -; j_call: TRBJ1-5; v_call: TRBV5-6
cdr3_nt: TGCGCCAGCAGGGGACAGCTAGGGGAGACCCAGTACTTC; cdr3_aa: CASRGQLGETQYF; clone_size: -; d_call: TRBD1; j_call: TRBJ2-5; v_call: TRBV5-1
cdr3_nt: TGTGCCAGCAGCTTACGCCCGATGGGCCCGGGCGGGGAGCTGTTTTTT; cdr3_aa: CASSLRPMGPGGELFF; clone_size: many; d_call: -; j_call: TRBJ2-2; v_call: TRBV7-2
cdr3_nt: TGTGCCTGGAATAGACAGGGGCTGGCTGGGGCCAACGTCCTGACTTTC; cdr3_aa: CAWNRQGLAGANVLTF; clone_size: few; d_call: TRBD1; j_call: TRBJ2-6; v_call: TRBV30
cdr3_nt: TGCGCCAGCAGCCCAGGGACAGCTCTGGGCTACACCTTC; cdr3_aa: CASSPGTALGYTF; clone_size: -; d_call: TRBD1; j_call: TRBJ1-2; v_call: TRBV5-1
cdr3_nt: TGTGCCAGCAGCTTAGAGGGGACCTCCTACGAGCAGTACTTC; cdr3_aa: CASSLEGTSYEQYF; clone_size: few; d_call: -; j_call: TRBJ2-7; v_call: TRBV27
cdr3_nt: TGTGCCAGCAGTACCGGGGAGGCTAGCGGGGGGGAGGAGCTGTTTTTT; cdr3_aa: CASSTGEASGGEELFF; clone_size: -; d_call: TRBD2; j_call: TRBJ2-2; v_call: TRBV25-1
cdr3_nt: TGCGCCAGCAGCCAAGACAGGGTCACTGAAGCTTTCTTT; cdr3_aa: CASSQDRVTEAFF; clone_size: few; d_call: TRBD1; j_call: TRBJ1-1; v_call: TRBV5-1
cdr3_nt: TGTGCCAGCTCAAAGGCCAGTAACCAGCCCCAGCATTTT; cdr3_aa: CASSKASNQPQHF; clone_size: many; d_call: -; j_call: TRBJ1-5; v_call: TRBV18
cdr3_nt: TGTGCCAGCAGCAACAGGGAGAGGAATTCACCCCTCCACTTT; cdr3_aa: CASSNRERNSPLHF; clone_size: few; d_call: -; j_call: TRBJ1-6; v_call: TRBV9
cdr3_nt: TGTGCCAGCAGCATAGGGGGACCGAACACTGAAGCTTTCTTT; cdr3_aa: CASSIGGPNTEAFF; clone_size: few; d_call: -; j_call: TRBJ1-1; v_call: TRBV7-3
cdr3_nt: TGTGCCAGCAGCCTATACGGGGGCGTCACTGAAGCTTTCTTT; cdr3_aa: CASSLYGGVTEAFF; clone_size: few; d_call: -; j_call: TRBJ1-1; v_call: TRBV7-3
cdr3_nt: TGCGCCAGCAGCCAAGATGTACAGGGTTTTCGACTAGCGGGGGGGCAGAACAATGAGCAGTTCTTC; cdr3_aa: CASSQDVQGFRLAGGQNNEQFF; clone_size: few; d_call: TRBD2; j_call: TRBJ2-1; v_call: TRBV4-3
cdr3_nt: TGTGCCAGCAGCCCCATGGGGGGGCAGGACCTCCAAGAGACCCAGTACTTC; cdr3_aa: CASSPMGGQDLQETQYF; clone_size: few; d_call: -; j_call: TRBJ2-5; v_call: TRBV7-2
cdr3_nt: TGTGCCAGCACCTATGACAGGGGCAACACTGAAGCTTTCTTT; cdr3_aa: CASTYDRGNTEAFF; clone_size: few; d_call: TRBD1; j_call: TRBJ1-1; v_call: TRBV7-2
cdr3_nt: TGTGCCAGCAGCCCAGGCCCTAGCGGTCAGTACTTC; cdr3_aa: CASSPGPSGQYF; clone_size: few; d_call: TRBD2; j_call: TRBJ2-5; v_call: TRBV7-9
cdr3_nt: TGTGCCAGCAGCCGGGTGACAGGGGCCTTCCAAGAGACCCAGTACTTC; cdr3_aa: CASSRVTGAFQETQYF; clone_size: -; d_call: TRBD1; j_call: TRBJ2-5; v_call: TRBV14
cdr3_nt: TGTGCCAGCCCAAGACAGGGAGCTCTTCGACCTGAAGCTTTCTTT; cdr3_aa: CASPRQGALRPEAFF; clone_size: -; d_call: TRBD1; j_call: TRBJ1-1; v_call: TRBV19
cdr3_nt: TGTGCCAGCAGTTACTCTGGGAGGCGGACTAGCTCCTATAATTCACCCCTCCACTTT; cdr3_aa: CASSYSGRRTSSYNSPLHF; clone_size: few; d_call: -; j_call: TRBJ1-6; v_call: TRBV6-2/TRBV6-3
cdr3_nt: TGTGCCAGCAGTGAACAGGCAGGGGGCGAGACCCAGTACTTC; cdr3_aa: CASSEQAGGETQYF; clone_size: -; d_call: TRBD1; j_call: TRBJ2-5; v_call: TRBV6-1
cdr3_nt: TGTGCCAGCAGCGTACGAGCTAATGAAAAACTGTTTTTT; cdr3_aa: CASSVRANEKLFF; clone_size: -; d_call: -; j_call: TRBJ1-4; v_call: TRBV11-1
cdr3_nt: TGTGCCAGCAGTTCCACAGGGGTTTTAACTTTCTTT; cdr3_aa: CASSSTGVLTFF; clone_size: few; d_call: TRBD1; j_call: TRBJ1-1; v_call: TRBV7-9
cdr3_nt: TGTGCCAGCAGCCGGCACCCAGGTGCCGGCTACGAGCAGTACTTC; cdr3_aa: CASSRHPGAGYEQYF; clone_size: many; d_call: -; j_call: TRBJ2-7; v_call: TRBV6-2/TRBV6-3
cdr3_nt: TGCGCCAGCAGCCCAGGGGGTAAAGGAAACCTTTGGAATTCACCCCTCCACTTT; cdr3_aa: CASSPGGKGNLWNSPLHF; clone_size: -; d_call: TRBD1; j_call: TRBJ1-6; v_call: TRBV5-1
cdr3_nt: TGCAGCGCCTCCGGACAGGGGCCTTACAATGAGCAGTTCTTC; cdr3_aa: CSASGQGPYNEQFF; clone_size: few; d_call: TRBD1; j_call: TRBJ2-1; v_call: TRBV29-1
cdr3_nt: TGTGCCAGCAGCTTGGGGGTGGCAGGCATAAGCTCTGGGGCCAACGTCCTGACTTTC; cdr3_aa: CASSLGVAGISSGANVLTF; clone_size: -; d_call: -; j_call: TRBJ2-6; v_call: TRBV7-8
cdr3_nt: TGTGCCAGCAGTGGCGCTGGCAGGGCGTCTCTGGGAGCTTTCTTT; cdr3_aa: CASSGAGRASLGAFF; clone_size: -; d_call: -; j_call: TRBJ1-1; v_call: TRBV6-2/TRBV6-3
cdr3_nt: TGCAGTGCTAGAATAGCGGGGGGGCTGAGCGGGGAGCTGTTTTTT; cdr3_aa: CSARIAGGLSGELFF; clone_size: few; d_call: TRBD2; j_call: TRBJ2-2; v_call: TRBV20-1
cdr3_nt: TGTGCCAGCAGTCGTCAGAGCACAGATACGCAGTATTTT; cdr3_aa: CASSRQSTDTQYF; clone_size: -; d_call: -; j_call: TRBJ2-3; v_call: TRBV25-1
cdr3_nt: TGTGCCAGCAGGGAAACGGGGTCTTCGGGGGAAGCTTTCTTT; cdr3_aa: CASRETGSSGEAFF; clone_size: -; d_call: -; j_call: TRBJ1-1; v_call: TRBV3-1
cdr3_nt: TGTGCCAGCAGCTGGGACAGGGGGTCCTATGGCTACACCTTC; cdr3_aa: CASSWDRGSYGYTF; clone_size: -; d_call: TRBD1; j_call: TRBJ1-2; v_call: TRBV7-2
cdr3_nt: TGTGCCAGCAGTCTGAAACAGGGATTGAACACCGGGGAGCTGTTTTTT; cdr3_aa: CASSLKQGLNTGELFF; clone_size: few; d_call: -; j_call: TRBJ2-2; v_call: TRBV11-1
cdr3_nt: TGTGCCAGCAGAACGGGACAGCCGACCGGGGAGCTGTTTTTT; cdr3_aa: CASRTGQPTGELFF; clone_size: many; d_call: TRBD1; j_call: TRBJ2-2; v_call: TRBV7-8
cdr3_nt: TGTGCCAGCAGCCGGGACAGGGCCACTGAAGCTTTCTTT; cdr3_aa: CASSRDRATEAFF; clone_size: many; d_call: TRBD1; j_call: TRBJ1-1; v_call: TRBV6-1
cdr3_nt: TGCGCCAGCAGCCAAACGACAGGCGGTATCAACTATGGCTACACCTTC; cdr3_aa: CASSQTTGGINYGYTF; clone_size: many; d_call: -; j_call: TRBJ1-2; v_call: TRBV4-1
cdr3_nt: TGTGCCAGCAGCCGCCACCATCCTAGCAGCGAAGGCGGGGAGCTGTTTTTT; cdr3_aa: CASSRHHPSSEGGELFF; clone_size: few; d_call: -; j_call: TRBJ2-2; v_call: TRBV6-6